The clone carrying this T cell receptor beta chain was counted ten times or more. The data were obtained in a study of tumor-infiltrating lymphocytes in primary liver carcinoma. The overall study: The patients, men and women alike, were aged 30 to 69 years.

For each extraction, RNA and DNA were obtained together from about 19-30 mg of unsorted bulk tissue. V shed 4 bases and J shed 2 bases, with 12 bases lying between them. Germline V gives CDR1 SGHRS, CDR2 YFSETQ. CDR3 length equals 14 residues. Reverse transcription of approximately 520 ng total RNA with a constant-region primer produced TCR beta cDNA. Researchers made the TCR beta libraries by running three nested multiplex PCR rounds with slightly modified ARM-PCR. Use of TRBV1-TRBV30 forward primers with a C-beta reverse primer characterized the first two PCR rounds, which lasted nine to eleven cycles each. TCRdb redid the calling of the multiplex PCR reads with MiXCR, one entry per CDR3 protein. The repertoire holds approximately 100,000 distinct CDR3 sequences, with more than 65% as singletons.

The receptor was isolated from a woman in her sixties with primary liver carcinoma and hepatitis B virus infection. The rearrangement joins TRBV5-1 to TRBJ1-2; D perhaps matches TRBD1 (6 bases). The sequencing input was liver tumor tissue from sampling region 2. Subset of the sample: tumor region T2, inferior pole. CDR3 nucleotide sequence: TGCGCCAGCAGCGCAGGGGACATGAACTATGGCTACACCTTC. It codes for CASSAGDMNYGYTF.